This TCR beta chain was recorded in a study of OX40 agonist ivuxolimab in advanced cancers. V lost 1 base and J 3 bases, leaving 10 bases between the germline ends. CDR1 is SGHTA, CDR2 FQGNSA, per germline. The CDR3 extends over 15 amino acids. Generated by immunoSEQ multiplex PCR, the TCRdb table keeps only in-frame clones and is missing some. The sample shows roughly 89,000 clones, roughly 84% of them seen only once. This TCR came from an adult with an advanced solid tumor such as melanoma, head and neck, liver or kidney cancer. This material consisted of CD4+ or CD8+ T cells sorted from blood, taken in a trial of the OX40 agonist ivuxolimab. This chain joins TRBV7-2 and TRBJ2-4, with D possibly being TRBD1 (5 bases). This CDR3 is CASSLGGPIKNIQYF. In nucleotides, the CDR3 is TGTGCCAGCAGCTTAGGGGGCCCGATCAAAAACATTCAGTACTTC.